This paragraph covers one TCR beta chain sequence. Antigen specificity is unknown. These data are taken from a study of response to subunit inactivated influenza vaccine. Study-wide points: Only a handful of new T cells, the authors suggested, are recruited with each seasonal influenza vaccination.

The trim removed 9 bases at V and 2 bases at J, leaving 15 bases unmatched. The length of the CDR3 is 17 residues. Germline CDR1 reads MNHNS; CDR2 reads SASEGT. A single record per CDR3 protein comes from TCRdb applying MiXCR to the RT-PCR reads. The sample contains almost 600,000 distinct CDR3 sequences, less than 15% of which appear only once. The receptor was isolated from a man aged 50 to 59 who received an inactivated influenza vaccine. Sequencing used PBMCs from blood, obtained 11 to 12 days after vaccination. This chain joins TRBV6-1 and TRBJ1-4; 7 bases align to TRBD1. CDR3 region: CASRQGPGSPTNEKLFF. CDR3 DNA: TGTGCCAGTAGACAGGGTCCGGGTAGTCCGACTAATGAAAAACTGTTTTTT.